This T cell receptor (beta chain) is drawn from a study of control samples from healthy donors and cancer patients. This clone was found once. Looked up from germline, CDR1 is MDHEN and CDR2 is SYDVKM. V lost 5 bases, J lost 0 bases, and 6 bases stayed unmatched. The CDR3 runs to 15 residues. Measured with immunoSEQ multiplex PCR; TCRdb has only the in-frame clones, and not every one. This table holds some 87,000 clones, roughly 89% found once. This sequence originates from a man aged 25-45 years in good health. This chain connects TRBV28 to TRBJ2-7; TRBD1 agrees at 8 bases. Sequences were obtained from blood. CDR3: CASSGGQESSYEQYF. The CDR3 DNA follows: TGTGCCAGCAGTGGGGGACAGGAGAGCTCCTACGAGCAGTACTTC.